Listed below are T cell receptor beta chains from one sample, sequenced in a study of T cells in Graves' hyperthyroidism and ophthalmopathy. TCRdb passed the multiplex PCR reads through MiXCR, listing each CDR3 protein once. The repertoire holds 250,000 to 300,000 distinct CDR3 sequences, with roughly 19% as singletons. Sequenced input: blood. Receptors were obtained from a man aged 50-59 years with Graves' ophthalmopathy. The CDR3 runs from the conserved cysteine through the conserved F or W. The D gene is left open where the match is weak. Where a row states a size, it is once, few, many or the class of an expanded clone; other rows omit it.

clone_size: NA
d_call: TRBD1
j_call: TRBJ2-1
v_call: TRBV11-2
cdr3_nt: TGTGCCAGCAGCTTTCGGACAGGGACCTACAATGAGCAGTTCTTC
cdr3_aa: CASSFRTGTYNEQFF

clone_size: many
d_call: TRBD1
j_call: TRBJ2-7
v_call: TRBV5-1
cdr3_nt: TGCGCCAGCAGCTTGGTCGCAGGGGGAAACGAGCAGTACTTC
cdr3_aa: CASSLVAGGNEQYF

clone_size: few
d_call: NA
j_call: TRBJ2-3
v_call: TRBV7-6
cdr3_nt: TGTGCCAGCAGCCTAAACTGGGGGGAAGATACGCAGTATTTT
cdr3_aa: CASSLNWGEDTQYF

clone_size: NA
d_call: NA
j_call: TRBJ1-6
v_call: TRBV6-5
cdr3_nt: TGTGCCAGCAGTTACTCGCCACAGGGTCTGAGCTCCTATAATTCACCCCTCCACTTT
cdr3_aa: CASSYSPQGLSSYNSPLHF

clone_size: many
d_call: TRBD2
j_call: TRBJ2-3
v_call: TRBV11-2
cdr3_nt: TGTGCCAGCAGCCCGGGACTAGGGGAGACAGATACGCAGTATTTT
cdr3_aa: CASSPGLGETDTQYF

clone_size: few
d_call: NA
j_call: TRBJ1-5
v_call: TRBV28
cdr3_nt: TGTGCCAGCAGTTTATTAGAGGGATGGGGCAATCAGCCCCAGCATTTT
cdr3_aa: CASSLLEGWGNQPQHF

clone_size: many
d_call: TRBD2
j_call: TRBJ2-3
v_call: TRBV5-8
cdr3_nt: TGTGCCAGCAGCTTGTGGCGGGAGGCCTCCACAGATACGCAGTATTTT
cdr3_aa: CASSLWREASTDTQYF

clone_size: few
d_call: NA
j_call: TRBJ2-7
v_call: TRBV28
cdr3_nt: TGTGCCAGCAGTTCCCGGGAGAATCGCGGTGAGCAGTACTTC
cdr3_aa: CASSSRENRGEQYF

clone_size: many
d_call: TRBD1
j_call: TRBJ2-1
v_call: TRBV7-8
cdr3_nt: TGTGCCAGCAGCACTCGGACAGGGGTATCCTACAATGAGCAGTTCTTC
cdr3_aa: CASSTRTGVSYNEQFF

clone_size: many
d_call: TRBD2
j_call: TRBJ2-4
v_call: TRBV6-1
cdr3_nt: TGTGCCAGCACGAGGGAGGGGGCCAAAAACATTCAGTACTTC
cdr3_aa: CASTREGAKNIQYF

clone_size: NA
d_call: TRBD1
j_call: TRBJ2-5
v_call: TRBV6-1
cdr3_nt: TGTGCCAGCAGACCCAGATCAGGGGGTGAGACCCAGTACTTC
cdr3_aa: CASRPRSGGETQYF

clone_size: few
d_call: NA
j_call: TRBJ2-1
v_call: TRBV3-1
cdr3_nt: TGTGCCAGCAGCCTCGGGACTCTCCAGTTCTTC
cdr3_aa: CASSLGTLQFF

clone_size: many
d_call: TRBD1
j_call: TRBJ2-3
v_call: TRBV5-4
cdr3_nt: TGTGCCAGCAGCTTGGGGACAGGGCTCACAGATACGCAGTATTTT
cdr3_aa: CASSLGTGLTDTQYF

clone_size: few
d_call: TRBD2
j_call: TRBJ2-5
v_call: TRBV24-1
cdr3_nt: TGTGCCACCAGTGATTCTGTGGGGGGGAGCCAAGAGACCCAGTACTTC
cdr3_aa: CATSDSVGGSQETQYF

clone_size: NA
d_call: NA
j_call: TRBJ2-5
v_call: TRBV7-9
cdr3_nt: TGTGCCAGCAGCGGTCTCGGGACTTCCGAGACCCAGTACTTC
cdr3_aa: CASSGLGTSETQYF

clone_size: NA
d_call: TRBD2
j_call: TRBJ2-5
v_call: TRBV30
cdr3_nt: TGTGCCTGGAGTGCACACAACAGGAGACTAGCGGGAGGGCCTGGGTACCAAGAGACCCAGTACTTC
cdr3_aa: CAWSAHNRRLAGGPGYQETQYF

clone_size: many
d_call: NA
j_call: TRBJ1-2
v_call: TRBV3-1
cdr3_nt: TGTGCCAGCAGCCCTCAACGGGGGCGCTATGGCTACACCTTC
cdr3_aa: CASSPQRGRYGYTF

clone_size: few
d_call: TRBD1
j_call: TRBJ2-1
v_call: TRBV7-3
cdr3_nt: TGTGCCAGCAGCATCCTACCGGGACAGGGGAGCGGTGAGCAGTTCTTC
cdr3_aa: CASSILPGQGSGEQFF

clone_size: NA
d_call: NA
j_call: TRBJ2-1
v_call: TRBV28
cdr3_nt: TGTGCCAGCACCCCCCCGCAGTTCTTC
cdr3_aa: CASTPPQFF

clone_size: NA
d_call: NA
j_call: TRBJ2-1
v_call: TRBV3-1
cdr3_nt: TGTGCCAGCAGCGAAGGACACTTTGGCACATGGGCCTACAATGAGCAGTTCTTC
cdr3_aa: CASSEGHFGTWAYNEQFF

clone_size: NA
d_call: NA
j_call: TRBJ2-2
v_call: TRBV19
cdr3_nt: TGTGCCACCCGGGTTTCGGCTTCTACCGGGGAGCTGTTTTTT
cdr3_aa: CATRVSASTGELFF

clone_size: NA
d_call: NA
j_call: TRBJ2-7
v_call: TRBV10-3
cdr3_nt: TGTGCCATCATGGGACCTCCTGGGCACGAGCAGTACTTC
cdr3_aa: CAIMGPPGHEQYF

clone_size: few
d_call: TRBD2
j_call: TRBJ2-5
v_call: TRBV9
cdr3_nt: TGTGCCAGCAGCAAAGCGGGAGCTGAGACCCAGTACTTC
cdr3_aa: CASSKAGAETQYF

clone_size: NA
d_call: NA
j_call: TRBJ2-3
v_call: TRBV20-1
cdr3_nt: TGCAGTCCTAAAGAACCTAGCACAGATACGCAGTATTTT
cdr3_aa: CSPKEPSTDTQYF

clone_size: many
d_call: NA
j_call: TRBJ1-1
v_call: TRBV5-1
cdr3_nt: TGCGCCAGCAGCTTGGCGACGGGCGTAACATTTATGAACACTGAAGCTTTCTTT
cdr3_aa: CASSLATGVTFMNTEAFF

clone_size: many
d_call: TRBD2
j_call: TRBJ2-7
v_call: TRBV30
cdr3_nt: TGTGCCTGGGCGGGAGCCTACGAGCAGTACTTC
cdr3_aa: CAWAGAYEQYF

clone_size: few
d_call: TRBD2
j_call: TRBJ2-5
v_call: TRBV2
cdr3_nt: TGTGCCATTCGTGAAGGGACTAGCGGGAGGAAGACCCAGTACTTC
cdr3_aa: CAIREGTSGRKTQYF

clone_size: many
d_call: TRBD1
j_call: TRBJ1-1
v_call: TRBV28
cdr3_nt: TGTGCCAGCAGTGTGCCGGGACAGGGGAACACTGAAGCTTTCTTT
cdr3_aa: CASSVPGQGNTEAFF

clone_size: many
d_call: NA
j_call: TRBJ2-2
v_call: TRBV24-1
cdr3_nt: TGTGCCACCAGCAGGTCCGGGGAGCTGTTTTTT
cdr3_aa: CATSRSGELFF

clone_size: many
d_call: NA
j_call: TRBJ1-1
v_call: TRBV2
cdr3_nt: TGTGCCAGCAGAGACACCTACACTGAAGCTTTCTTT
cdr3_aa: CASRDTYTEAFF

clone_size: many
d_call: TRBD2
j_call: TRBJ2-4
v_call: TRBV20-1
cdr3_nt: TGCAGTGCTAGAGCAACTAACCTAGCGGTGAGATACATTCAGTACTTC
cdr3_aa: CSARATNLAVRYIQYF

clone_size: NA
d_call: NA
j_call: TRBJ2-3
v_call: TRBV7-2
cdr3_nt: TGTGCCAGCAGGCCACCTTGGGGGGCGCCGCAGTATTTT
cdr3_aa: CASRPPWGAPQYF

clone_size: NA
d_call: TRBD2
j_call: TRBJ2-7
v_call: TRBV20-1
cdr3_nt: TGCAGTGCTAGCTGGCGGGAGAACGAGCAGTACTTC
cdr3_aa: CSASWRENEQYF

clone_size: NA
d_call: TRBD2
j_call: TRBJ2-5
v_call: TRBV11-2
cdr3_nt: TGTGCCAGCAGCTTAGGTCCCCTAGCGGGAGAGACCCAGTACTTC
cdr3_aa: CASSLGPLAGETQYF

clone_size: NA
d_call: NA
j_call: TRBJ1-3
v_call: TRBV4-2
cdr3_nt: TGTGCCAGCAGCCAAGAACGCGTGGGTGGAAACACCATATATTTT
cdr3_aa: CASSQERVGGNTIYF

clone_size: NA
d_call: TRBD2
j_call: TRBJ2-3
v_call: TRBV5-4
cdr3_nt: TGTGCCAGCCGACCGGAGACTAGCGGGAGGGGTGGAGATACGCAGTATTTT
cdr3_aa: CASRPETSGRGGDTQYF

clone_size: NA
d_call: NA
j_call: TRBJ2-5
v_call: TRBV6-5
cdr3_nt: TGTGCCAGCAGTTACTCCGGGGATGCGGAGACCCAGTACTTC
cdr3_aa: CASSYSGDAETQYF

clone_size: few
d_call: TRBD1
j_call: TRBJ2-7
v_call: TRBV28
cdr3_nt: TGTGCCAGCATCCACGCCGGGACAGGGGGCTACGAGCAGTACTTC
cdr3_aa: CASIHAGTGGYEQYF

clone_size: few
d_call: NA
j_call: TRBJ1-5
v_call: TRBV6-2/TRBV6-3
cdr3_nt: TGTGCCAGCACTCAAACTGGGGGTAGCAATCAGCCCCAGCATTTT
cdr3_aa: CASTQTGGSNQPQHF

clone_size: few
d_call: TRBD2
j_call: TRBJ2-1
v_call: TRBV10-2
cdr3_nt: TGCGCCAGCAGCCCCGGGACTAGCGGGACCAATGAGCAGTTCTTC
cdr3_aa: CASSPGTSGTNEQFF

clone_size: few
d_call: NA
j_call: TRBJ1-6
v_call: TRBV20-1
cdr3_nt: TGCAGTGCTAGACCGACCAGCTCCTATAATTCACCCCTCCACTTT
cdr3_aa: CSARPTSSYNSPLHF

clone_size: NA
d_call: NA
j_call: TRBJ2-4
v_call: TRBV12-3/TRBV12-4
cdr3_nt: TGTGCCAGCAGTTTAGTCGTCACCCCTAGAGCCAAAAACATTCAGTACTTC
cdr3_aa: CASSLVVTPRAKNIQYF

clone_size: many
d_call: NA
j_call: TRBJ2-3
v_call: TRBV3-1
cdr3_nt: TGTGCCAGCAGCCAAGGACAGCGGGTCGCAGATACGCAGTATTTT
cdr3_aa: CASSQGQRVADTQYF

clone_size: few
d_call: NA
j_call: TRBJ2-1
v_call: TRBV6-2/TRBV6-3
cdr3_nt: TGTGCCAGCAGTTTTAGTCAGGGCACCTGGGAGCAGTTCTTC
cdr3_aa: CASSFSQGTWEQFF

clone_size: NA
d_call: NA
j_call: TRBJ1-1
v_call: TRBV29-1
cdr3_nt: TGCAGCGTCCGCGACGGGGGTTTGAACACTGAAGCTTTCTTT
cdr3_aa: CSVRDGGLNTEAFF

clone_size: few
d_call: TRBD2
j_call: TRBJ2-1
v_call: TRBV10-3
cdr3_nt: TGTGCCATCACCCTAGGAGCGGGAGGGCCCAATGAGCAGTTCTTC
cdr3_aa: CAITLGAGGPNEQFF

clone_size: many
d_call: TRBD1
j_call: TRBJ1-6
v_call: TRBV6-6
cdr3_nt: TGTGCCAGCAGTTACGGGGAGGACAGGGGTTCACCCCTCCACTTT
cdr3_aa: CASSYGEDRGSPLHF

clone_size: NA
d_call: TRBD2
j_call: TRBJ2-7
v_call: TRBV28
cdr3_nt: TGTGCCAGCAGTTCCGGGGGGGGGCGGGAGCAGTACTTC
cdr3_aa: CASSSGGGREQYF

clone_size: NA
d_call: TRBD1
j_call: TRBJ1-6
v_call: TRBV11-2
cdr3_nt: TGTGCCAGCAGTAAACAGGGGAGAAATAATTCACCCCTCCACTTT
cdr3_aa: CASSKQGRNNSPLHF

clone_size: many
d_call: NA
j_call: TRBJ2-5
v_call: TRBV2
cdr3_nt: TGTGCCAGCAGTGAAGCGCTTCGGGTCAGCCAAGAGACCCAGTACTTC
cdr3_aa: CASSEALRVSQETQYF

clone_size: NA
d_call: NA
j_call: TRBJ2-7
v_call: TRBV20-1
cdr3_nt: TGCAGTGCTAGCGGGACCGCCGGTTGGGAGCAGTACTTC
cdr3_aa: CSASGTAGWEQYF

clone_size: NA
d_call: TRBD1
j_call: TRBJ2-6
v_call: TRBV7-2
cdr3_nt: TGTGCCAGCAGCCGACGGACAGGGGTGATTGGGGCCAACGTCCTGACTTTC
cdr3_aa: CASSRRTGVIGANVLTF

clone_size: many
d_call: NA
j_call: TRBJ2-1
v_call: TRBV5-1
cdr3_nt: TGCGCCAGCAGCTTGACAGCTAGCTTGCCTTACAATGAGCAGTTCTTC
cdr3_aa: CASSLTASLPYNEQFF

clone_size: NA
d_call: NA
j_call: TRBJ2-1
v_call: TRBV27
cdr3_nt: TGTGCCAGTATACAATTAGGGAAGAATGAGCAGTTCTTC
cdr3_aa: CASIQLGKNEQFF

clone_size: NA
d_call: TRBD2
j_call: TRBJ2-5
v_call: TRBV11-2
cdr3_nt: TGTGCCAGCAGCCGACTAGCGGGAGGTGTGGAGACCCAGTACTTC
cdr3_aa: CASSRLAGGVETQYF

clone_size: many
d_call: TRBD2
j_call: TRBJ2-1
v_call: TRBV7-9
cdr3_nt: TGTGCCAGCTGGGGGAGCGGGAGCTCCTACAATGAGCAGTTCTTC
cdr3_aa: CASWGSGSSYNEQFF

clone_size: many
d_call: TRBD2
j_call: TRBJ2-7
v_call: TRBV7-2
cdr3_nt: TGTGCCAGCAGCATACTAGCGGGAATCTCCTACGAGCAGTACTTC
cdr3_aa: CASSILAGISYEQYF